This TCR beta chain was recovered during a study of blood T cell repertoires in COVID-19. The CDR3 length is 16 residues. V lost 5 bases to trimming and J lost 0 bases; unmatched junction nucleotides: 4. Germline V gives CDR1 SGHNT, CDR2 YENEEA. Clones were read by immunoSEQ multiplex PCR, and TCRdb kept only the in-frame ones, dropping some. The sample lists fewer than 350,000 clones, 90% occurring once. The receptor was derived from a woman aged 25 to 39 with COVID-19, enrolled during active disease. The chain joins TRBV11-3 to TRBJ2-3; 11 bases are shared with TRBD2. Sample: peripheral blood. The CDR3 nucleotides are TGTGCCAGCAGCCCGACTAGCGGGGCTAGCACAGATACGCAGTATTTT. It specifies CASSPTSGASTDTQYF.